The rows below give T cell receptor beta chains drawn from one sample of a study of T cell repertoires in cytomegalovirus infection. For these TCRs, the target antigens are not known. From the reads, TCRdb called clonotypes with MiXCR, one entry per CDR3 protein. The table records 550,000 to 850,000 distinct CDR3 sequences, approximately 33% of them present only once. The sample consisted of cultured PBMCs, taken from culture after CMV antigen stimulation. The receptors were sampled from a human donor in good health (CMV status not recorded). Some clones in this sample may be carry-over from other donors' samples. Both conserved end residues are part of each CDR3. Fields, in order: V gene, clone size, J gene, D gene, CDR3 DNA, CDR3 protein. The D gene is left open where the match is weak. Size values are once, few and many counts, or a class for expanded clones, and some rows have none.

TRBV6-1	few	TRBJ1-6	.	TGTGCCAGCAGTGCCAGAAGAGCCCCCCTTGGAGCCCCCAATTCACCCCTCCACTTT	CASSARRAPLGAPNSPLHF
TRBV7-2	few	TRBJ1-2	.	TGTGCCAGCAGCTTAATTTGGGACGTCTATGGCTACACCTTC	CASSLIWDVYGYTF
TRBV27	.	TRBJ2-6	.	TGTGCCAGCGGCCCAACAGGGTATGGGGCCAACGTCCTGACTTTC	CASGPTGYGANVLTF
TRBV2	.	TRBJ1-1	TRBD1	TGTGCCCACGGGACAGGGAGGACTGAAGCTTTCTTT	CAHGTGRTEAFF
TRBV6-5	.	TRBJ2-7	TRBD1	TGTGCCAGCAGTCCCTTTGCCACAGGGGCCTGGAGCTACGAGCAGTACTTC	CASSPFATGAWSYEQYF
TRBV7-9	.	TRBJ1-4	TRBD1	TGTGCCAGCAGCTTAGCGAGAGGGACAGCGCTTAATGAAAAACTGTTTTTT	CASSLARGTALNEKLFF
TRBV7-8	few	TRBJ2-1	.	TGTGCCAGCAGCCATAGCTTCCATGAGCAGTTCTTC	CASSHSFHEQFF
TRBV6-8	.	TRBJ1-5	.	TGTGCCAGCAGGCTGGGGTTTGGGCAGCCCCAGCATTTT	CASRLGFGQPQHF
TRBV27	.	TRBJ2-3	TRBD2	TGTGCCAGCAGATTAGCGGGGGCTAGCACAGATACGCAGTATTTT	CASRLAGASTDTQYF
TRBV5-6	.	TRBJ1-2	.	TGTGCCAGCATCCCGGGACCCACAAAGGCCTATGGCTACACCTTC	CASIPGPTKAYGYTF
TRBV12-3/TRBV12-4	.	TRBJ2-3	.	TGTGCCAGCAGTCGCCTAACTACAGATACGCAGTATTTT	CASSRLTTDTQYF
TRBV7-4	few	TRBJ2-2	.	TGTGCCAGCAGCTCCAGGGTAGCCGGGGAGCTGTTTTTT	CASSSRVAGELFF
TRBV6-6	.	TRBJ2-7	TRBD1	TGTGCCAGCAGTTACTCTCAGGGGGCAACCTACGAGCAGTACTTC	CASSYSQGATYEQYF
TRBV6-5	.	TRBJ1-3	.	TGTGCCAGCAGTTCCGAAGATTTCGCTGGAAACACCATATATTTT	CASSSEDFAGNTIYF
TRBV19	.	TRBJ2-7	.	TGTGCCAGTAGTATTCGCGGGGACTCCTACGAGCAGTACTTC	CASSIRGDSYEQYF
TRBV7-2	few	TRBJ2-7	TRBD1	TGTGCCAGCAGCTTAGTACAGGGGCTTCTTCGCTACGAGCAGTACTTC	CASSLVQGLLRYEQYF
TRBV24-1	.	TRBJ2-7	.	TGTGCCACCAGTGATTTAGCGACAGGCTCCGAGCAGTACTTC	CATSDLATGSEQYF
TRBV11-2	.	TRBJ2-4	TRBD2	TGTGCCAGCAGCCCAGGGAACGGGAGGGCCCTCAAAAACATTCAGTACTTC	CASSPGNGRALKNIQYF
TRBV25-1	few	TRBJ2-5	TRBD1	TGTGCCAGCAGCCGAGAACGAACAGGGGGAGAGACCCAGTACTTC	CASSRERTGGETQYF
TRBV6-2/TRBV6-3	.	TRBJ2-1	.	TGTGCCAGCAGTTACCGAGGGCAGAGCTCCTACAATGAGCAGTTCTTC	CASSYRGQSSYNEQFF
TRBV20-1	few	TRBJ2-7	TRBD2	TGCAGTGCTAGTACGTCTAGCGGGAGGTTCAACGAGCAGTACTTC	CSASTSSGRFNEQYF
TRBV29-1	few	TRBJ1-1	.	TGCAGCGTTGTCCCCAACAGGGTTGGAACTGAAGCTTTCTTT	CSVVPNRVGTEAFF
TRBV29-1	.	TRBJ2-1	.	TGCAGCGCCGAGGGGGGAGGGGGCAATGAGCAGTTCTTC	CSAEGGGGNEQFF
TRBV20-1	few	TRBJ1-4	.	TGCAGTGCTAGAGAGGGGAGAGGTGAAAAACTGTTTTTT	CSAREGRGEKLFF
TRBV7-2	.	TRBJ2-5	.	TGTGCCAGCAGCTTAGGAGCTAACGTTCATGGGAAGACCCAGTACTTC	CASSLGANVHGKTQYF
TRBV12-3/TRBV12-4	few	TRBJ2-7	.	TGTGCCAGCAGTTTGTGGGGAGCAGGCTACGAGCAGTACTTC	CASSLWGAGYEQYF
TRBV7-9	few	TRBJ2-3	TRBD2	TGTGCCAGCAGCTTGAGTCGAGCGGGGCCTAGCACAGATACGCAGTATTTT	CASSLSRAGPSTDTQYF
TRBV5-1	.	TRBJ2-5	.	TGCGCCAGCAGCTTGCTCAACGGAGGCCAAGAGACCCAGTACTTC	CASSLLNGGQETQYF
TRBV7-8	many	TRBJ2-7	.	TGTGCCAGCAGCTTAGCGCAGGGACTCTCCGACTACGAGCAGTACTTC	CASSLAQGLSDYEQYF
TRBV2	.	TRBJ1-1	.	TGTGCCAGCAGTTCTGAACAGCTATCCAACACTGAAGCTTTCTTT	CASSSEQLSNTEAFF
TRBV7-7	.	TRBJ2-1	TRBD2	TGTGCCAGCAGCTTAGCGGCTAGCGGGTGGCAGTTCTTC	CASSLAASGWQFF
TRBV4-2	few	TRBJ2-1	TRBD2	TGTGCCAGCAGAGAAGAACGGGGGGTGCAGTTCTTC	CASREERGVQFF
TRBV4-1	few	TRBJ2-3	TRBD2	TGCGCCAGCAGCAACCTGAAAACCGCAGGAAGCGGGAGGGCGACAGATACGCAGTATTTT	CASSNLKTAGSGRATDTQYF
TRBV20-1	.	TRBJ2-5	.	TGCAGTGCTACTCAGGGGGGACAAGAGACCCAGTACTTC	CSATQGGQETQYF
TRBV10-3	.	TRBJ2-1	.	TGTGCCATCAGCCCGGGTCTTCACAATGAGCAGTTCTTC	CAISPGLHNEQFF
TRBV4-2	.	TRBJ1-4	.	TGTGCCAGCAGCCAAGAGGGCTACGGACGGGGACGGAAACTGTTTTTT	CASSQEGYGRGRKLFF
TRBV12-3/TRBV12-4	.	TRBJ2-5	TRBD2	TGTGCCAGCAGGCCGGGGGGGGCGACACAGACCCAGTACTTC	CASRPGGATQTQYF
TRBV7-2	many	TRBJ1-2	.	TGTGCCAGCAGCGCTAACTATGGCTACACCTTC	CASSANYGYTF
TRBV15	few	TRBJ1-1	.	TGTGCCACCAGCAGAGATAGCGGCAGGCAGAACACTGAAGCTTTCTTT	CATSRDSGRQNTEAFF
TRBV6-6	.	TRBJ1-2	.	TGTGCCAGCAGTTATCTCGCCGGGACATCCTATGGCTACACCTTC	CASSYLAGTSYGYTF
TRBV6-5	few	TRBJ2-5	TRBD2	TGTGCCAGCAGTTACTCGTATAGCGGGGTCCAAGAGACCCAGTACTTC	CASSYSYSGVQETQYF
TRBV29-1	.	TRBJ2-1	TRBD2	TGCAGCGTCCCATTCTCTAGCGGGAGGACTAATTACAATGAGCAGTTCTTC	CSVPFSSGRTNYNEQFF
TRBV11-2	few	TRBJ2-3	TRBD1	TGTGCCAGCGCAAACAGGGGGCGAAGAGACACAGATACGCAGTATTTT	CASANRGRRDTDTQYF
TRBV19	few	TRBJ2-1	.	TGTGCCAGTAGTAAATGGGATGAGCAGTTCTTC	CASSKWDEQFF
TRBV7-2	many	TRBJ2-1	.	TGTGCCAGCAGCTCCGAGCGCCGAGGTGAGCAGTTCTTC	CASSSERRGEQFF
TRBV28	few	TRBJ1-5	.	TGTGCCAGCAGTCCCCTAGGGGGTATTTTCGATCAGCCCCAGCATTTT	CASSPLGGIFDQPQHF
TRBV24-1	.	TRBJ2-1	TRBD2	TGTGCCACCAGTGAAACTAGCGGGAGCTCCTACAATGAGCAGTTCTTC	CATSETSGSSYNEQFF
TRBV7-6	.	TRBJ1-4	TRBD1	TGTGCCAGCAGGGAGGGACAGGGGGCAACTAATGAAAAACTGTTTTTT	CASREGQGATNEKLFF
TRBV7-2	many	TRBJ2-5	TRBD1	TGTGCCAGCAGCTTCCAGGGGGCGGGAGAGACCCAGTACTTC	CASSFQGAGETQYF
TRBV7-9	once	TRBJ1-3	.	TGTGCCAGCAGCCTCAAAGACTCTGGAAACACCATATATTTT	CASSLKDSGNTIYF
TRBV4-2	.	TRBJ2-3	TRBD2	TGTGCCAGCAGCCAACCAGGACTAGCGGGCACAGATACGCAGTATTTT	CASSQPGLAGTDTQYF